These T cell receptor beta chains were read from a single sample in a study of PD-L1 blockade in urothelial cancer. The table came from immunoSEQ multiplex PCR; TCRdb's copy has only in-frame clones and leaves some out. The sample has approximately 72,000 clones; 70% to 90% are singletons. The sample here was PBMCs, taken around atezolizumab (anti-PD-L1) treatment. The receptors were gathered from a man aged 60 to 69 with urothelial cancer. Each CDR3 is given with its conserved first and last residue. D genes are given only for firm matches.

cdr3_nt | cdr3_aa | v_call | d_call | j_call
TGTGCCAGCAGCCAAGTAATCCTCGGGAATGGGACAACCTACGAGCAGTACTTC | CASSQVILGNGTTYEQYF | TRBV4-2 | NA | TRBJ2-7
TGTGCCAGCAGTGGCAGACAGGGGAGCTATGGCTACACCTTC | CASSGRQGSYGYTF | TRBV2 | TRBD1 | TRBJ1-2
TGCGCCAGCAGCCCCGGACAGGGTCGTTCATCCACAGATACGCAGTATTTT | CASSPGQGRSSTDTQYF | TRBV5-1 | TRBD1 | TRBJ2-3
TGTGCCACCAGCAGAGAACGGCCAGGGCCGTCACCCCTCCACTTT | CATSRERPGPSPLHF | TRBV15 | NA | TRBJ1-6
TGTGCCAGCAGCCCCAGCGTCCGGGCTGGGGCCAACGTCCTGACTTTC | CASSPSVRAGANVLTF | TRBV7-2 | NA | TRBJ2-6
TGTGCCAGCAGTTTTAAGGGGATTCCCTACGAGCAGTACTTC | CASSFKGIPYEQYF | TRBV27 | NA | TRBJ2-7
TGTGCCAGCAGCTTAGTGGGGCAGGCCTACGAGCAGTACTTC | CASSLVGQAYEQYF | TRBV7-8 | NA | TRBJ2-7
TGTGCCAGCTCGCGCGGGACAGACTCCTACGAGCAGTACTTC | CASSRGTDSYEQYF | TRBV18 | NA | TRBJ2-7
TGTGCTAGTGGCCTGGGGGACAGGACGGGCAATCAGCCCCAGCATTTT | CASGLGDRTGNQPQHF | TRBV12-5 | TRBD1 | TRBJ1-5
TGCGCCAGCAGCTTGTTACAGGGAAACACTGAAGCTTTCTTT | CASSLLQGNTEAFF | TRBV5-1 | NA | TRBJ1-1
TGTGCGTCGAGCTGGGCGGGACAGGGAGTAGGTTCGAACTATGGCTACACCTTC | CASSWAGQGVGSNYGYTF | TRBV10-3 | TRBD1 | TRBJ1-2
TGTGCCAGCAGCTTAGCATCGACAGAAGGTGAGCAGTTCTTC | CASSLASTEGEQFF | TRBV7-9 | NA | TRBJ2-1
TGTGCCAGTAGTATGCCCTGGGGCTCCGTGTATAATTCACCCCTCCACTTT | CASSMPWGSVYNSPLHF | TRBV19 | NA | TRBJ1-6
TGTGCCAGCAGTATGACTAGCGGGGGGGCTTACAATGAGCAGTTCTTC | CASSMTSGGAYNEQFF | TRBV25-1 | TRBD2 | TRBJ2-1
TGTGCCAGCAGCCTTGGGACAGCCCTCTACGAGCAGTACTTC | CASSLGTALYEQYF | TRBV6-1 | TRBD1 | TRBJ2-7
TGTGCCAGCTCCCCCGGGACAGGGAGACAACCCCAGCATTTT | CASSPGTGRQPQHF | TRBV2 | TRBD1 | TRBJ1-5
TGTGCCAGCAGCTCGGCGGAGGGCGTCACTGAAGCTTTCTTT | CASSSAEGVTEAFF | TRBV5-4 | NA | TRBJ1-1